This T cell receptor (beta chain) was recorded in a study of shared clonotypes between healthy human individuals (dated by TCRdb to 2018 to 2021). Background on the whole study: The cohort included a few men and a couple of women between 18 and 49 years of age. Each donor's leukapheresis produced roughly between about 0.8 and 10 billion PBMCs. To estimate repertoire size and how much clonotype sharing occurs between individuals, the study deeply sequenced the blood TCR repertoires of roughly 5 healthy adults. Libraries were prepared and TCR repertoires were sequenced by different laboratories using diverse techniques, in order to increase sequencing depth and limit assay-specific biases. What the study reported, not specific to this receptor: Sampling was limited to blood, and TCR repertoires in tissue likely differ from TCR repertoires in blood. Because the study included only a small number of donors, the genetic and exposure-history diversity represented was limited. Pairwise subsampling indicated that sequencing depth was expected to affect the degree of clonotype sharing among donors.

TCR CDR3 regions were amplified from genomic DNA by multiplex PCR using the deep immunoSEQ assay. For each cell subset, the extracted genomic DNA was distributed evenly across all wells of several immunoSEQ 96-well plates, and each plate served as one replicate. Each replicate PCR for unsorted PBMC received roughly 300 ng genomic DNA, equal to about 30,000 T cell genomes. Unsorted PBMC genomic DNA was sequenced across ten immunoSEQ deep assay plates. Purified libraries were measured with a Qubit 3.0 fluorometer, size-checked on a Bioanalyzer 2100, and measured again with the KAPA Library Quantification kit. Each immunoSEQ 96-well plate was sequenced on its own single-read 150-cycle Illumina NextSeq 550 flow cell. The original methods were these. Because the immunoSEQ output included only junctional sequences and no quality scores, the filtering could not be the same as the filtering used for full-length reads. To assign V/J genes and CDR3, sequences were annotated against IMGT germline references using PyIR, a Python wrapper for IgBLAST v1.9. Reads were filtered out if the reads had weak V/J assignments (E-value above 1e-6), no CDR3, stop codons, out-of-frame junctions, or ambiguous translated residues. A V3J clonotype was defined by an identical inferred V gene, J gene, and CDR3 amino acid sequence. Percentage overlap between repertoires was computed as shared unique clonotypes divided by the size of the smaller repertoire. Richness of each repertoire was evaluated using RTK rarefaction, the Chao1 estimator, and Recon v2.1 estimates of unobserved clonotypes. TCRdb provides this immuneACCESS table in a form limited to in-frame rearrangements. Some clones are lacking; in checked studies, under half of them reflect an unresolved V gene, and why the rest are absent is not known. V and J calls plus clone size are reproduced from that table; the DNA served to infer D and trimming. The sample table records hundreds of thousands of clones; roughly four fifths of these occur just once. The ten largest clones add up to around 11% of the sample.

With respect to this clone: Its target antigen remains unknown. Per-base quality was not reported, and no clone a single base away is much larger than it.

Donors were healthy HIV-negative adults with no recently reported acute infections or vaccinations. Every donor was a Caucasian adult residing in Nashville, Tennessee, USA. For unsorted samples, approximately 84 million PBMCs were counted, and genomic DNA was extracted using the QIAamp DNA Blood Mini kit. Blood was obtained by leukapheresis, after which PBMCs were separated by Ficoll-Histopaque density gradient centrifugation and cryopreserved in liquid nitrogen vapor phase. For CDR1 and CDR2, the germline V gene lists SGHVS and FNYEAQ. At the junction V is shortened by 0 bases and J by 6 bases, with 24 bases in between. The CDR3, cysteine through phenylalanine, is 19 amino acids long. The DNA shown is the 57-base CDR3, in frame from base 1.

The V and J segments used are TRBV7-6 and TRBJ2-1; the best D guess is TRBD1, with 5 bases matching. Sequencing input: PBMCs. This receptor was identified in a woman aged 40 to 50 in good health. Some clones in this sample may be carry-over from other donors' samples. The encoded CDR3 is CASSLAPNRSPQGSNEQFF. The bases are TGTGCCAGCAGCTTAGCTCCAAACAGGTCTCCCCAGGGCTCCAATGAGCAGTTCTTC.